This T cell receptor (beta chain) emerged from a study of T cell clones after liver transplantation. Looking at the study overall: Immunosuppression withdrawal was tried within 2 years after liver transplantation in this trial. Post-transplant blood was tracked for graft-donor-reactive T cell clones identified in a pre-transplant mixed lymphocyte reaction. Until 12-24 months post-transplant, subjects got standard immunosuppression and no induction.

The V and J ends lost 5 bases and 1 base respectively, with 15 bases between them. The V gene's germline CDR1 is WNHNN and CDR2 SYGVQD (reference sequence). The CDR3 length is 16 residues. Some clones are missing from TCRdb's copy, which holds only in-frame ones; the method was immunoSEQ multiplex PCR. The sample includes tens of thousands of clones, about 81% of them seen just once. This sample comprised CD4+ T cells from blood, obtained before liver transplant. The rearrangement links TRBV10-1 to TRBJ2-1; D is perhaps TRBD2 (6 bases). The sequence was collected from a human donor who received a liver transplant. The CDR3 loop reads CASSNTGTLSYNEQFF. The CDR3 region has the DNA TGCGCCAGCAGTAACACCGGGACTCTATCCTACAATGAGCAGTTCTTC.